A single sample gave rise to the 10 T cell receptor beta chains below, sequenced in a study of shared clonotypes between healthy human individuals. Generated by immunoSEQ multiplex PCR, the TCRdb table keeps only in-frame clones and is missing some. The sample includes approximately 1.1 million clones, about 84% seen only once; the top ten take approximately 0.5%. The specimen was memory CD4+ T cells from PBMCs. Regarding subset: CD45RA-negative fraction. All receptors come from a man aged 18 to 30 in good health. Some clones in this sample may be carry-over from other donors' samples.

The rearrangement joins TRBV6-5 to TRBJ1-2; D possibly corresponds to TRBD1 (6 bases). The CDR3 runs 14 residues. CDR1 and CDR2 from the germline V gene are MNHEY and SVGAGI. Trimming cost V 4 bases and J 3 bases, with 12 bases left between them. The CDR3 is CASSFGQRYYGYTF. Here the CDR3 DNA reads TGTGCCAGCAGTTTTGGACAGCGATACTATGGCTACACCTTC.

In nucleotides, the CDR3 is TGTGCCAGCTCACCATGGACAGGGCCCCCAGATACGCAGTATTTT. Its translation is CASSPWTGPPDTQYF. The chain employs TRBV18 and TRBJ2-3; the match to TRBD1 covers 8 bases. Germline CDR1 reads KGHSH; CDR2 reads LQKENI. The CDR3 is made up of 15 amino acids. With 2 bases clipped from V and 4 bases from J, the junction kept 5 bases outside the gene matches.

The chain links TRBV6-1 to TRBJ2-3; TRBD2 is a possible D gene (6 bases). CDR3 length: 12 residues. Germline CDR1 is MNHNS and CDR2 is SASEGT. The germline V and J ends were trimmed by 10 bases and 0 bases, with 8 bases remaining between them. The CDR3 is CAIGTSTDTQYF. The CDR3 DNA reads TGTGCCATCGGGACTAGCACAGATACGCAGTATTTT.

The chain combines TRBV7-9 with TRBJ1-3, with D uncertain. The CDR3 totals 16 residues. Deletions cut 4 bases from V and 0 bases from J, with 13 bases between. In germline, CDR1 is SEHNR, CDR2 FQNEAQ (reference sequence). The CDR3 DNA reads as TGTGCCAGCAGCTCACGGAGTCTGGGCTCTGGAAACACCATATATTTT. Residues: CASSSRSLGSGNTIYF.

The chain employs TRBV2 and TRBJ2-7, with no clear D. V lost 4 bases to trimming and J lost 4 bases, with 20 bases between them. The CDR3 sequence is 16 residues long. From germline, CDR1 is SNHLY and CDR2 FYNNEI. In DNA, the CDR3 is TGTGCCAGCAGTGGTCCGAAGGGCCCCACCGGATACGAGCAGTACTTC. Translation: CASSGPKGPTGYEQYF.

The chain employs TRBV28 and TRBJ2-2; TRBD2 is a possible D gene (5 bases). CDR1 is MDHEN, CDR2 SYDVKM, per germline. CDR3 length: 15 residues. The V end was cut by 8 bases, the J end by 7 bases, with 20 bases between. The CDR3 loop is CASQTSGSLGGELFF. The CDR3 DNA follows: TGTGCCAGCCAAACTAGTGGAAGTTTAGGCGGGGAGCTGTTTTTT. Full variable domain (remainder filled in from reference TRBV28 and TRBJ2-2): DVKVTQSSRYLVKRTGEKVFLECVQDMDHENMFWYRQDPGLGLRLIYFSYDVKMKEKGDIPEGYSVSREKKERFSLILESASTNQTSMYLCASQTSGSLGGELFFGEGSRLTVL.

The chain joins TRBV4-3 to TRBJ2-1; 8 nucleotides line up with TRBD2. V gave up 0 bases and J gave up 9 bases; unmatched junction bases: 4. The germline CDR1 and CDR2 sequences are LGHNA and YSLEER. The CDR3 is 14 amino acids. CDR3 region: CASSQESRGGEQFF. The DNA of the CDR3 is TGCGCCAGCAGCCAAGAGTCCCGGGGGGGTGAGCAGTTCTTC.

The genes are TRBV19 and TRBJ2-1, with D possibly matching TRBD1 (5 bases). V was clipped by 3 bases and J by 0 bases, with 9 bases between them. Germline loops: CDR1 LNHDA, CDR2 SQIVND (reference sequence). The CDR3 is 15 amino acids. The CDR3 sequence: CASSMGPGSYNEQFF. As DNA, the CDR3 is TGTGCCAGTAGTATGGGGCCCGGCTCCTACAATGAGCAGTTCTTC.

The chain couples TRBV11-2 to TRBJ2-2, with D perhaps matching TRBD1 (5 bases). The CDR3 totals 17 residues. The ends were cut back, 2 bases at V and 7 bases at J, with 20 bases in the middle. Germline V gives CDR1 SGHAT, CDR2 FQNNGV. The CDR3 here is CASSLSFRWEGDGELFF. The CDR3 nucleotides are TGTGCCAGCAGCTTATCCTTTAGGTGGGAAGGGGACGGGGAGCTGTTTTTT.

Of note for this clone: In the same sample, other DNA sequences code for this CDR3. The chain joins TRBV7-3 to TRBJ1-2, with D perhaps matching TRBD1 (5 bases). The germline CDR1 and CDR2 sequences are SGHTA and FQGTGA. V dropped 1 base and J dropped 8 bases, with 11 bases sitting between them. The CDR3 extends over 13 amino acids. CDR3 sequence (DNA): TGTGCCAGCAGCTTAAGCGGGGGTGGCGGCTACACCTTC. The encoded protein is CASSLSGGGGYTF.